These 17 T cell receptor beta chains were sequenced from one sample in a study of blood T cell repertoires in COVID-19. Assay: immunoSEQ multiplex PCR; the TCRdb copy retains only in-frame clones and omits some. The table lists about 240,000 clones, about four fifths of them singletons, with 3.4% in the top ten. Sequenced: peripheral blood. All receptors derive from a woman under 30 with acute or convalescent COVID-19.

The V and J genes are TRBV27 and TRBJ2-2; D perhaps matches TRBD1 (6 bases). Trimming took 6 bases from V and 0 from J, leaving 14 bases between them. This CDR3 comprises 16 residues. The V gene's germline CDR1 is MNHEY and CDR2 SMNVEV (reference sequence). CDR3 in amino acids: CASSPQTGTNTGELFF. The CDR3 DNA follows: TGTGCCAGCAGCCCTCAGACAGGAACGAACACCGGGGAGCTGTTTTTT.

The CDR3 sequence is CASSWQGAKETQYF. The CDR3 DNA follows: TGCGCCAGCAGTTGGCAGGGGGCCAAAGAGACCCAGTACTTC. The chain uses TRBV5-1 and TRBJ2-5; TRBD1 aligns across 8 bases. V was clipped by 5 bases and J by 3 bases; unmatched bases: 6. The length of the CDR3 is 14 residues. Per germline, CDR1 SGHRS and CDR2 YFSETQ.

The rearrangement links TRBV14 to TRBJ2-7, with D tentatively TRBD1 (6 bases). This CDR3 spans 13 amino acids. Trimming took 8 bases from V and 2 from J, leaving 13 bases between them. In germline, CDR1 is SGHDN, CDR2 FVKESK. CDR3: CASGRGWAYEQYF. DNA for the CDR3: TGTGCCAGCGGCAGGGGCTGGGCCTACGAGCAGTACTTC.

The chain uses TRBV10-2 and TRBJ2-1; TRBD2 matches 9 bases. The CDR3 totals 12 residues. Germline values: CDR1 WSHSY, CDR2 SAAADI. The trim removed 6 bases at V and 7 bases at J, leaving 1 base unmatched. CDR3 sequence reads: CASRTSGNEQFF. CDR3 bases: TGCGCCAGCAGGACTAGCGGTAATGAGCAGTTCTTC.

V usage is TRBV6-5 and J usage is TRBJ2-1, with 12 bases that match TRBD2. Germline V gene data show CDR1 as MNHEY and CDR2 as SVGAGI. V dropped 4 bases and J dropped 15; count of bases not matched to a gene: 10. The CDR3 contains 14 residues. Written as DNA, the CDR3 is TGTGCCAGCAGTTGGGGGACTAGCGGGTCCCAGCTGTTCTTC. The encoded protein is CASSWGTSGSQLFF.

The rearrangement links TRBV25-1 to TRBJ2-7; a weak D match, TRBD1 (5 bases). The CDR3 has 14 amino acids. The germline V gene encodes CDR1 MGHDK and CDR2 SYGVNS. The V end lost 4 bases, the J end lost 2 bases, and 12 bases lay between the germline ends. The CDR3 DNA is TGTGCCAGCAGTGCAGACAGAGCCCCCTACGAGCAGTACTTC. Encoded protein: CASSADRAPYEQYF.

V is TRBV18 and J is TRBJ2-1; D gene unclear. This CDR3 is built from 15 residues. The V end was cut by 4 bases, the J end by 4 bases, with 14 bases between. Germline values: CDR1 KGHSH, CDR2 LQKENI. CDR3 loop: CASSLTRLQYNEQFF. The DNA of the CDR3 is TGTGCCAGCTCACTAACAAGGTTACAGTACAATGAGCAGTTCTTC.

This clone showed up just once. The V call is TRBV16, the J call TRBJ1-1, with a possible D match to TRBD1 (6 bases). The germline V and J ends were trimmed by 4 bases and 1 base, with 13 bases remaining between them. The V gene's germline CDR1 is KGHSY and CDR2 FQNENV. CDR3 size: 15 residues. CDR3 in amino acids: CASSLLGTTNTEAFF. The CDR3 DNA follows: TGTGCCAGCAGCCTGCTGGGGACAACGAACACTGAAGCTTTCTTT.

This clone was seen many times. The chain links TRBV28 to TRBJ1-1; D possibly corresponds to TRBD1 (5 bases). Germline lookup yields CDR1 MDHEN and CDR2 SYDVKM. The CDR3 is 15 residues long. With 5 bases removed from V and 4 bases from J, the gap between germline ends came to 17 bases. CDR3 in DNA: TGTGCCAGCAGTCCGTCAATGGGGAGGGGCACTGAAGCTTTCTTT. Its translation: CASSPSMGRGTEAFF.

The V gene is TRBV14, the J gene TRBJ1-6; 7 nucleotides line up with TRBD1. From germline, CDR1 is SGHDN and CDR2 FVKESK. There are 16 residues in the CDR3. V dropped 0 bases and J dropped 11; count of bases not matched to a gene: 10. As DNA, the CDR3 is TGTGCCAGCAGCCAAGAACAGGGGCCTACGGGGGCACCCCTCCACTTT. It specifies CASSQEQGPTGAPLHF.

The rearrangement uses TRBV5-4 and TRBJ2-7, with a possible D match to TRBD2 (5 bases). Germline CDR1 is SGHNT and CDR2 is YYREEE (reference sequence). The CDR3 spans 13 residues. The V gene lost 7 bases and the J gene lost 7 bases, with 18 bases spanning the gap. CDR3 in DNA: TGTGCCAGCCTTAATGGCGAGACGGGGGAGCAGTACTTC. This encodes CASLNGETGEQYF.

This clone was detected only once. The chain has TRBV24-1 and TRBJ2-1, with 11 bases fitting TRBD1. Germline V gene lookup returns CDR1 KGHDR and CDR2 SFDVKD. The CDR3 runs to 14 residues. The V segment lost 6 bases and the J segment 7 bases; nucleotides outside the gene matches: 4. This chain's CDR3 is CATSPGQGVNEQFF. The CDR3 nucleotides are TGTGCCACCAGTCCGGGACAGGGGGTAAATGAGCAGTTCTTC.

This chain links TRBV6-6 with TRBJ2-2; TRBD2 might be the D (5 bases). With 6 bases removed from V and 2 bases from J, the gap between germline ends came to 13 bases. Germline-derived CDR1 and CDR2 are MNHNY and SVGAGI (reference sequence). The CDR3 is 15 amino acids. This CDR3 is CASREGLSNTGELFF. Here the CDR3 DNA reads TGTGCCAGCAGAGAGGGTCTGTCAAACACCGGGGAGCTGTTTTTT.

The rearrangement links TRBV19 to TRBJ1-5; D gene ambiguous. CDR1 LNHDA and CDR2 SQIVND come from the germline V gene (reference sequence). The CDR3 is 15 residues long. V lost 1 base and J lost 0, with 7 bases in between. The CDR3 sequence is CASSIARNSNQPQHF. The CDR3, as DNA: TGTGCCAGTAGTATAGCCAGGAATAGCAATCAGCCCCAGCATTTT.

The genes are TRBV28 and TRBJ2-7; TRBD2 matches at 7 bases. The germline V gene encodes CDR1 MDHEN and CDR2 SYDVKM. CDR3 size: 14 residues. V shed 3 bases, J shed 2 bases, and the junction held 4 bases outside the gene matches. The CDR3 bases are TGTGCCAGCAGTTTGCTAGCGGCCCCCTACGAGCAGTACTTC. Amino acids: CASSLLAAPYEQYF.

Comment on this clone: A junction boundary mismatches the germline segment, possibly from a read error. J is TRBJ2-5 and V is TRBV27; D perhaps matches TRBD1 (7 bases). The CDR3 is 14 amino acids. Germline V gene sequence: CDR1 MNHEY, CDR2 SMNVEV (reference sequence). CDR3 sequence: CASSLTIGGTDPDF. Here the CDR3 DNA reads TGTGCCAGCAGTTTAACAATTGGGGGGACAGATCCCGACTTC.

The chain couples TRBV10-3 to TRBJ2-1; TRBD2 matches 10 bases. The V gene's germline CDR1 is ENHRY and CDR2 SYGVKD. This CDR3 has 15 residues. The V segment lost 6 bases and the J segment 3 bases; nucleotides outside the gene matches: 5. The CDR3 bases are TGTGCCATCAGCCCCGGGACTAGCGACTACAATGAGCAGTTCTTC. Translating it yields CAISPGTSDYNEQFF.